The rows below give T cell receptor beta chains drawn from one sample of a study of T cell repertoires in cytomegalovirus infection. TCRdb itself ran the reads through MiXCR, one entry per CDR3 protein. This repertoire shows about 600,000 distinct CDR3 sequences, approximately 24% found once; its top ten account for 6.5% to 10%. Sequenced sample: CD8+ T cells from PBMCs. The receptors stem from a human donor in good health (CMV status not recorded). Some clones in this sample may be carry-over from other donors' samples. The CDR3 runs from the conserved cysteine through the conserved F or W. The D gene is left open where the match is weak. Part of the rows lack a size; the others show once, few, many or a class for expanded clones.

j_call d_call cdr3_length clone_size v_call cdr3_aa cdr3_nt
TRBJ1-3 TRBD1 21 many TRBV7-2 CASSRTGQGARNALVRNTIYF TGTGCCAGCAGCCGAACCGGGCAGGGGGCCCGTAATGCTCTTGTGCGAAACACCATATATTTT
TRBJ2-1 NA 13 NA TRBV7-9 CASSPSGFNEQFF TGTGCCAGCAGCCCCTCGGGTTTCAATGAGCAGTTCTTC
TRBJ2-1 TRBD2 18 few TRBV13 CASSLPSESGGAINEQFF TGTGCCAGCAGCCTCCCCTCGGAAAGCGGGGGGGCAATCAATGAGCAGTTCTTC
TRBJ1-5 NA 14 NA TRBV20-1 CSASKGVLSQPQHF TGCAGTGCTAGCAAAGGGGTTTTGAGTCAGCCCCAGCATTTT
TRBJ2-7 TRBD1 13 NA TRBV29-1 CSVGPGQGYEQYF TGCAGCGTTGGGCCGGGACAGGGTTACGAGCAGTACTTC
TRBJ2-3 TRBD1 15 many TRBV7-8 CASSLATGGVDTQYF TGTGCCAGCAGCTTAGCTACAGGGGGAGTAGATACGCAGTATTTT
TRBJ2-3 NA 15 many TRBV10-3 CASRALVGPTDTQYF TGTGCCTCCCGGGCCTTAGTAGGCCCCACAGATACGCAGTATTTT
TRBJ2-3 NA 14 few TRBV12-3/TRBV12-4 CASSFGSGADTQYF TGTGCCAGCAGTTTCGGTAGCGGCGCAGATACGCAGTATTTT
TRBJ1-2 TRBD1 14 few TRBV27 CASSSTGGDLGYTF TGTGCCAGCAGTTCAACAGGGGGGGATCTTGGCTACACCTTC
TRBJ2-1 NA 12 NA TRBV28 CASRDDGDEQFF TGTGCCAGCAGAGACGATGGCGATGAGCAGTTCTTC
TRBJ2-3 TRBD2 14 few TRBV7-9 CASIAGGGTDTQYF TGTGCCAGCATAGCGGGGGGGGGAACAGATACGCAGTATTTT
TRBJ2-3 TRBD2 15 many TRBV7-8 CASRTESGGPYTQYF TGTGCCAGCAGGACGGAGAGCGGGGGCCCGTATACGCAGTATTTT
TRBJ2-1 TRBD2 14 few TRBV20-1 CSASRSGEYNEQFF TGCAGTGCTAGCCGCAGCGGGGAATACAATGAGCAGTTCTTC
TRBJ2-1 NA 14 few TRBV20-1 CSARVERLRYDQFF TGCAGTGCTAGAGTGGAGAGGCTGCGGTACGACCAGTTCTTC
TRBJ2-7 NA 13 many TRBV12-3/TRBV12-4 CASTRGRGQDQYF TGTGCCAGCACCCGGGGGAGGGGGCAAGATCAGTACTTC
TRBJ2-2 TRBD1 16 NA TRBV24-1 CATSDWTGANTGELFF TGTGCCACCAGTGACTGGACAGGGGCGAACACCGGGGAGCTGTTTTTT
TRBJ2-5 NA 14 many TRBV7-6 CASSPTPGEETQYF TGTGCCAGCAGCCCGACACCCGGAGAAGAGACCCAGTACTTC
TRBJ1-2 NA 12 few TRBV20-1 CSAITEGYGYTF TGCAGTGCTATAACCGAGGGTTATGGCTACACCTTC
TRBJ1-2 NA 15 NA TRBV20-1 CSAGTSSEVNYGYTF TGCAGTGCTGGGACTTCCTCCGAGGTTAACTATGGCTACACCTTC
TRBJ1-1 NA 14 few TRBV4-1 CASSQVPANTEAFF TGCGCCAGCAGCCAAGTCCCAGCGAACACTGAAGCTTTCTTT
TRBJ1-2 NA 16 many TRBV6-6 CASSYSITDLKYGYTF TGTGCCAGCAGTTACTCTATCACGGACCTAAAGTATGGCTACACCTTC
TRBJ2-3 NA 16 many TRBV4-1 CASSQDEGTYTDTQYF TGCGCCAGCAGCCAAGATGAGGGTACCTACACAGATACGCAGTATTTT
TRBJ2-2 NA 11 NA TRBV29-1 CSAVDTGELFF TGCAGCGCCGTTGACACCGGGGAGCTGTTTTTT
TRBJ1-2 NA 15 few TRBV10-3 CAISESTPDQRGYTF TGTGCCATCAGTGAGTCGACTCCGGACCAAAGGGGCTACACCTTC
TRBJ2-1 TRBD2 17 few TRBV5-1 CASSSTSSGGAYNEQFF TGCGCCAGCAGCTCTACCTCTAGCGGGGGGGCATACAATGAGCAGTTCTTC
TRBJ2-5 NA 13 few TRBV7-8 CASSPLVGETQYF TGTGCCAGCAGCCCATTGGTGGGTGAGACCCAGTACTTC
TRBJ1-5 NA 16 NA TRBV12-3/TRBV12-4 CASSLNYRFLNQPQHF TGTGCCAGCAGTTTGAATTACAGGTTCCTCAATCAGCCCCAGCATTTT
TRBJ2-3 NA 14 NA TRBV27 CASTPGGGTDTQYF TGTGCCAGCACCCCAGGAGGGGGGACAGATACGCAGTATTTT
TRBJ1-3 NA 17 NA TRBV5-1 CASRPGAGMYSGNTIYF TGCGCCAGCAGACCCGGGGCAGGGATGTACTCTGGAAACACCATATATTTT
TRBJ2-4 TRBD2 13 many TRBV28 CASSGRGRNIQYF TGTGCCAGCAGCGGGCGGGGGAGAAACATTCAGTACTTC
TRBJ2-1 TRBD1 15 NA TRBV11-3 CASSPRQGLYNEQFF TGTGCCAGCAGCCCACGACAGGGCCTATACAATGAGCAGTTCTTC
TRBJ2-1 TRBD1 12 NA TRBV6-2/TRBV6-3 CASVGQGPEQFF TGTGCCAGCGTGGGACAGGGGCCCGAGCAGTTCTTC
TRBJ2-3 NA 13 NA TRBV25-1 CASSWANTDTQYF TGTGCCAGCAGCTGGGCTAACACAGATACGCAGTATTTT
TRBJ2-5 NA 15 NA TRBV6-8 CASSYSKWGLETQYF TGTGCCAGCAGTTACTCGAAGTGGGGGCTGGAGACCCAGTACTTC
TRBJ2-1 NA 15 many TRBV6-1 CASTWVRGAEDEQFF TGTGCCAGCACCTGGGTCCGCGGGGCTGAGGATGAGCAGTTCTTC
TRBJ2-1 NA 13 many TRBV10-1 CASTSGTYNEQFF TGCGCCAGCACCTCTGGGACATACAATGAGCAGTTCTTC
TRBJ2-2 TRBD2 18 few TRBV27 CASSPNMGLAGNTGELFF TGTGCCAGCAGCCCTAACATGGGACTAGCGGGGAACACCGGGGAGCTGTTTTTT
TRBJ2-1 TRBD2 16 many TRBV28 CASSLGVRGATNEQFF TGTGCCAGCAGTCTTGGGGTGCGGGGGGCTACCAATGAGCAGTTCTTC
TRBJ2-3 NA 13 few TRBV11-3 CASSLTPPDTQYF TGTGCCAGCAGCTTAACCCCCCCAGATACGCAGTATTTT
TRBJ2-1 NA 15 NA TRBV14 CASSQTESSYNEQFF TGTGCCAGCAGCCAAACTGAAAGCTCCTACAATGAGCAGTTCTTC
TRBJ2-1 NA 15 many TRBV7-6 CASSLELLRMNEQFF TGTGCCAGCAGCTTAGAACTCCTTCGAATGAATGAGCAGTTCTTC
TRBJ1-5 NA 13 NA TRBV27 CASSLYPNQPQHF TGTGCCAGCAGTTTATACCCTAATCAGCCCCAGCATTTT
TRBJ2-3 TRBD2 13 NA TRBV28 CANDRGGADTQYF TGTGCCAACGATCGGGGGGGCGCAGATACGCAGTATTTT
TRBJ2-1 NA 15 NA TRBV6-6 CAKWRDGSSYNEQFF TGTGCCAAGTGGCGGGACGGGAGCTCCTACAATGAGCAGTTCTTC
TRBJ2-3 NA 15 many TRBV28 CASSLRSASTDTQYF TGTGCCAGCAGTTTAAGGTCTGCTAGCACAGATACGCAGTATTTT
TRBJ2-5 TRBD1 14 few TRBV28 CASSFRRTGVDQYF TGTGCCAGCAGTTTTAGGAGGACAGGGGTTGACCAGTACTTC
TRBJ2-1 NA 13 many TRBV7-9 CASSFKPTDEQFF TGTGCCAGCAGCTTTAAGCCTACAGATGAGCAGTTCTTC
TRBJ2-3 NA 13 many TRBV7-6 CASSAEATDTQYF TGTGCCAGCAGCGCCGAGGCAACAGATACGCAGTATTTT
TRBJ1-5 NA 18 few TRBV18 CASSPWSPNQGPRRPQHF TGTGCCAGCTCACCGTGGTCGCCCAACCAGGGTCCCAGACGGCCCCAGCATTTT